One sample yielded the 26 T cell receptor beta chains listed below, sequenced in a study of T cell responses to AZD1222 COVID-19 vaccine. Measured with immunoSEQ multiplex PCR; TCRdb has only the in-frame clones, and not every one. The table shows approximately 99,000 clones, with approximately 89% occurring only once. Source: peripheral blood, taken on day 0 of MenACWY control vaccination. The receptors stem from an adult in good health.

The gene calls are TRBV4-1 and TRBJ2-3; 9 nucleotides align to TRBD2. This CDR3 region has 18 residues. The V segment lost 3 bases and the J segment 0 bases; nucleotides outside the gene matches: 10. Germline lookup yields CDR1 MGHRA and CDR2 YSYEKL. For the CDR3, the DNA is TGCGCCAGCAGCCAGATATCGGATAGCGGGGGTAGCACAGATACGCAGTATTTT. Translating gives CASSQISDSGGSTDTQYF.

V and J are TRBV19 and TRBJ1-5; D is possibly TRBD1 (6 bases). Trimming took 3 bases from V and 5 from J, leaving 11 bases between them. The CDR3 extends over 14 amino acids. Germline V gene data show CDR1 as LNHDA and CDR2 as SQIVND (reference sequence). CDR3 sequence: CASSIFRGHQPQHF. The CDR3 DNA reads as TGTGCCAGTAGTATTTTCCGGGGGCATCAGCCCCAGCATTTT.

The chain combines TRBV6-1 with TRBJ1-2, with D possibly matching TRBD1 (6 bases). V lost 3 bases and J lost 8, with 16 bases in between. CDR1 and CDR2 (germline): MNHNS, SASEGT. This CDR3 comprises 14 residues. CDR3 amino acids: CASSEIVGARGYTF. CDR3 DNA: TGTGCCAGCAGTGAGATTGTGGGGGCTCGGGGCTACACCTTC.

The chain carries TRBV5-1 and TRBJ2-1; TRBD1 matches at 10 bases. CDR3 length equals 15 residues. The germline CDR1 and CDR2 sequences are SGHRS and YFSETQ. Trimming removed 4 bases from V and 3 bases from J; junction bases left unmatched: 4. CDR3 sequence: CASSPGQGNYNEQFF. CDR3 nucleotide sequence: TGCGCCAGCAGCCCGGGACAGGGGAACTACAATGAGCAGTTCTTC.

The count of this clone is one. CDR3 in amino acids: CASSSLQGGDTEAFF. DNA of the CDR3: TGCGCCAGCAGCTCACTACAGGGGGGCGACACTGAAGCTTTCTTT. V and J are TRBV5-1 and TRBJ1-1; 8 bases map to TRBD1. The germline gives CDR1 SGHRS, CDR2 YFSETQ. The V segment lost 3 bases and the J segment 3 bases; nucleotides outside the gene matches: 7. This CDR3 is 15 amino acids long.

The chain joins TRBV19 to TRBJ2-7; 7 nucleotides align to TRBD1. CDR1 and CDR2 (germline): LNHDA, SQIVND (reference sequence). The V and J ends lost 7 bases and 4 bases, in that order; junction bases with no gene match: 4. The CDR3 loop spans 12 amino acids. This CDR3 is CASTAGGYEQYF. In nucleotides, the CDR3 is TGTGCCAGTACAGCAGGGGGTTACGAGCAGTACTTC. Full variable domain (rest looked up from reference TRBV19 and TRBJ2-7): DGGITQSPKYLFRKEGQNVTLSCEQNLNHDAMYWYRQDPGQGLRLIYYSQIVNDFQKGDIAEGYSVSREKKESFPLTVTSAQKNPTAFYLCASTAGGYEQYFGPGTRLTVT.

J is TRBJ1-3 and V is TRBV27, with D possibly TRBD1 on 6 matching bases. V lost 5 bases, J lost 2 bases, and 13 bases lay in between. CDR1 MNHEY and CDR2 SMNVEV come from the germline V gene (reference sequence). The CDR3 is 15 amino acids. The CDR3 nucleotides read TGTGCCAGCAGTCTCGGAGGGGGGGCTGGAAACACCATATATTTT. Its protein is CASSLGGGAGNTIYF.

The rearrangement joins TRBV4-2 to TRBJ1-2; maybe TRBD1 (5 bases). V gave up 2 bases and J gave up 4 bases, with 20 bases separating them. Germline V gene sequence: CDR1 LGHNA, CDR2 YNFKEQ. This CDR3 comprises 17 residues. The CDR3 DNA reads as TGTGCCAGCAGCCAATGGGGCGAAGGTACAACTGTCTATGGCTACACCTTC. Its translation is CASSQWGEGTTVYGYTF.

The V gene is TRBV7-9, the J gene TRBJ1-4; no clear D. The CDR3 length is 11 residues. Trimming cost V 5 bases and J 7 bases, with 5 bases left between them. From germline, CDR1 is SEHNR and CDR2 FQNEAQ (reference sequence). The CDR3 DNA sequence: TGTGCCAGCAGCCCCGGTGAAAAACTGTTTTTT. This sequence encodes CASSPGEKLFF.

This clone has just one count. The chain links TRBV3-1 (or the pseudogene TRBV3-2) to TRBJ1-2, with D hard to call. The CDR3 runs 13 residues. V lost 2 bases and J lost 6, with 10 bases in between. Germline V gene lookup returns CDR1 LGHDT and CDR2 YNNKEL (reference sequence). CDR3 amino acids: CASSQLIGHGYTF. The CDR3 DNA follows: TGTGCCAGCAGCCAACTTATTGGGCATGGCTACACCTTC.

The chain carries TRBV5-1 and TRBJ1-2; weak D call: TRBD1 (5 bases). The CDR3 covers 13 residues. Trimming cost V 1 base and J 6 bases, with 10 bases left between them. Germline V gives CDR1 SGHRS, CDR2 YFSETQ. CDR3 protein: CASSLMTDDGYTF. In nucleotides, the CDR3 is TGCGCCAGCAGCTTGATGACAGATGATGGCTACACCTTC.

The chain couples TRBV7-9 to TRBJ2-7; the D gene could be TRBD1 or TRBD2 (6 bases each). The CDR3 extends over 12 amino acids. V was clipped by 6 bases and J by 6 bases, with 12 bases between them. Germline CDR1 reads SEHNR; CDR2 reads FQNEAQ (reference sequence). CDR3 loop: CASRLGGFEQYF. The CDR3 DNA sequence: TGTGCCAGCAGGCTAGGGGGGTTCGAGCAGTACTTC.

The DNA of the CDR3 is TGTGCCAGCAGCTCACACCTGCCCCCCTCCTACAATGAGCAGTTCTTC. This encodes CASSSHLPPSYNEQFF. V is TRBV13 and J is TRBJ2-1; D gene uncertain. CDR1 and CDR2 from the germline V gene are PRHDT and FYEKMQ (reference sequence). This CDR3 has 16 amino acids. V lost 4 bases to trimming and J lost 0 bases, with 13 bases between them.

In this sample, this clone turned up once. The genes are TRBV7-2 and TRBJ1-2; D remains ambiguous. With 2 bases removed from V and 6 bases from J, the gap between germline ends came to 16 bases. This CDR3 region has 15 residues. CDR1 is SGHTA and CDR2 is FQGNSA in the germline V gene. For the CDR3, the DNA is TGTGCCAGCAGCTTATCGTTTCGGGGAGGCGATGGCTACACCTTC. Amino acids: CASSLSFRGGDGYTF.

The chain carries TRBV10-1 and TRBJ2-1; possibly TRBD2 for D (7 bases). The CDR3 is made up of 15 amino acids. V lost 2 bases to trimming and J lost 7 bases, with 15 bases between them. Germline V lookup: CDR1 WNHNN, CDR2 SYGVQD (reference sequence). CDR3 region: CASSEAGAQENEQFF. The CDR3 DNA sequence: TGCGCCAGCAGTGAGGCGGGGGCCCAGGAGAATGAGCAGTTCTTC.

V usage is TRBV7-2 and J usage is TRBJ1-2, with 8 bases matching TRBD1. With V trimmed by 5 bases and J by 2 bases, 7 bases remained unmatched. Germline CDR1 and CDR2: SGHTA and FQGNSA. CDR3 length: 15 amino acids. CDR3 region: CASSHRTGRNYGYTF. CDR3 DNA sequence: TGTGCCAGCAGCCATAGGACAGGGCGAAACTATGGCTACACCTTC.

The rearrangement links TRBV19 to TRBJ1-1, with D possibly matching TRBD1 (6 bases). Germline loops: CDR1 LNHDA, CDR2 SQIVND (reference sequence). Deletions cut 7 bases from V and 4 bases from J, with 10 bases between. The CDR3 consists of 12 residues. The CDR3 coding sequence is TGTGCCAGTACCAGGGGCGCCACTGAAGCTTTCTTT. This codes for CASTRGATEAFF.

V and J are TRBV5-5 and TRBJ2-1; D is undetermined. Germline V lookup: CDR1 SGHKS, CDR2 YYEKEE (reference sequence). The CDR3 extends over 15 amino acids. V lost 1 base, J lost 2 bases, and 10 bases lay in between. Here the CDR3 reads CASSLNELPYNEQFF. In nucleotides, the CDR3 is TGTGCCAGCAGCTTGAACGAACTACCCTACAATGAGCAGTTCTTC.

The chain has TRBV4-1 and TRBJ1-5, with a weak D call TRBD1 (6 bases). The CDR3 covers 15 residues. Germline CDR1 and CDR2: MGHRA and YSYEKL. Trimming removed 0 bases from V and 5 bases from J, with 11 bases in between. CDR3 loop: CASSQDGGGHQPQHF. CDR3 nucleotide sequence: TGCGCCAGCAGCCAAGATGGCGGGGGCCATCAGCCCCAGCATTTT.

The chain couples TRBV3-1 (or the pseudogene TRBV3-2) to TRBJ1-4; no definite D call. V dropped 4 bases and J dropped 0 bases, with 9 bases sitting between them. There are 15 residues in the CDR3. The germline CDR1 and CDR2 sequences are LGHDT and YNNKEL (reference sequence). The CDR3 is CASSLYGATNEKLFF. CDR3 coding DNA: TGTGCCAGCAGCCTTTACGGTGCAACTAATGAAAAACTGTTTTTT.

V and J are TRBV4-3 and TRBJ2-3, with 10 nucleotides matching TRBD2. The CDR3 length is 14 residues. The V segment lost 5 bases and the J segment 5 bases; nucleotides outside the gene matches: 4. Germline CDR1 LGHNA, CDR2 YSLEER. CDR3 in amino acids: CASSDSGGRDTQYF. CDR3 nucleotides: TGCGCCAGCAGCGATAGCGGGGGGCGAGATACGCAGTATTTT.

In DNA, the CDR3 is TGTGCCAGCAGTGAATATGGGACAGGGGTTCATGGCTACACCTTC. Its translation: CASSEYGTGVHGYTF. The chain links TRBV6-1 to TRBJ1-2; 10 bases match TRBD1. The CDR3 has 15 residues. V lost 2 bases and J lost 6; bases outside the gene matches: 6. Germline loops: CDR1 MNHNS, CDR2 SASEGT.

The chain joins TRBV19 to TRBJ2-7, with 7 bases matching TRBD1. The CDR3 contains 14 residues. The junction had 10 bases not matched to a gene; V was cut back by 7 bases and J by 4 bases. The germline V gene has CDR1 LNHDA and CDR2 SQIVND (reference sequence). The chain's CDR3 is CASTPTGVKYEQYF. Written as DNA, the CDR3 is TGTGCCAGTACCCCAACAGGGGTAAAATACGAGCAGTACTTC.

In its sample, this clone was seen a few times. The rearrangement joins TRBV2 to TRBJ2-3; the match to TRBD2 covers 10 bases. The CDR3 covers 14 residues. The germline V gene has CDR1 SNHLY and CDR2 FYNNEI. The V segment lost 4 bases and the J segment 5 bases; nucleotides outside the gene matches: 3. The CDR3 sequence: CASSGPSGGDTQYF. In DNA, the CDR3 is TGTGCCAGCAGTGGACCTAGCGGGGGAGATACGCAGTATTTT.

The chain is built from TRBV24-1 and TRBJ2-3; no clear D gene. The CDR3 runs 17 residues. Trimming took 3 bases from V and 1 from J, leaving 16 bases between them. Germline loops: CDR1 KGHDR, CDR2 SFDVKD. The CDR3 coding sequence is TGTGCCACCAGTGATCCCGGCGAGCCCCCCGGCACAGATACGCAGTATTTT. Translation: CATSDPGEPPGTDTQYF.

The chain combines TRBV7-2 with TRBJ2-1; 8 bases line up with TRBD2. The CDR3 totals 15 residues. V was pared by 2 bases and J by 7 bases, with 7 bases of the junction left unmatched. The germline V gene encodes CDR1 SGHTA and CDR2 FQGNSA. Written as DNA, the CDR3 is TGTGCCAGCAGCTTATACGGGGGGGCCTTAAATGAGCAGTTCTTC. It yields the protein CASSLYGGALNEQFF.